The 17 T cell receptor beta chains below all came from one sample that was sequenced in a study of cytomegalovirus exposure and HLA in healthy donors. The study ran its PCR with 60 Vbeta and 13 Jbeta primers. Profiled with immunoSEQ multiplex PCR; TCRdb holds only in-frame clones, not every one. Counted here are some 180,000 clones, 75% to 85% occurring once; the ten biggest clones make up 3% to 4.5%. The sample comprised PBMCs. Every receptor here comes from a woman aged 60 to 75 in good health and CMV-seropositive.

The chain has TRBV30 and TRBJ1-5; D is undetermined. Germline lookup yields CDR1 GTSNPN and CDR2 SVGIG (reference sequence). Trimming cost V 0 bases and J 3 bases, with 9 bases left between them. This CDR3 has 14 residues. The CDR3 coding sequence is TGTGCCTGGAGTGTACCAGAAACCAATCAGCCCCAGCATTTT. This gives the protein CAWSVPETNQPQHF.

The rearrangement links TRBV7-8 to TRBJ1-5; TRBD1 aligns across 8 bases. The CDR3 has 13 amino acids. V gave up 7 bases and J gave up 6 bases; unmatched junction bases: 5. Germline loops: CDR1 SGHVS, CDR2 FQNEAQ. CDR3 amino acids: CASNQGAGQPQHF. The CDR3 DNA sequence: TGTGCCAGCAACCAGGGGGCGGGTCAGCCCCAGCATTTT.

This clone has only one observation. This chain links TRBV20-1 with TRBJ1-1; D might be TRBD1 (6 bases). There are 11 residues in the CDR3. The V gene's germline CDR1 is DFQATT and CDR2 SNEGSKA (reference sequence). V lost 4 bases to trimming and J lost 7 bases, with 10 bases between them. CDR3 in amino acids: CSANQGIEAFF. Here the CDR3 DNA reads TGCAGTGCTAACCAGGGGATTGAAGCTTTCTTT.

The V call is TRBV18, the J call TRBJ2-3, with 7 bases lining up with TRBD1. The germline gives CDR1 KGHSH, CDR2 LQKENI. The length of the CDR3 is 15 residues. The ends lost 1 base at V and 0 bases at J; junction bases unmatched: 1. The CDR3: CASSPQGASTDTQYF. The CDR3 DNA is TGTGCCAGCTCACCACAGGGGGCCAGCACAGATACGCAGTATTTT.

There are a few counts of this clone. In DNA, the CDR3 is TGTGCCAGCAGTTTATCCGCTGAGGTTGGGGAGGTGGGCTCCTACGAGCAGTACTTC. Translating it yields CASSLSAEVGEVGSYEQYF. The V and J genes are TRBV27 and TRBJ2-7; possibly TRBD2 for D (6 bases). In germline, CDR1 is MNHEY, CDR2 SMNVEV (reference sequence). The V end lost 0 bases, the J end lost 0 bases, and 21 bases lay between the germline ends. The CDR3 extends over 19 amino acids.

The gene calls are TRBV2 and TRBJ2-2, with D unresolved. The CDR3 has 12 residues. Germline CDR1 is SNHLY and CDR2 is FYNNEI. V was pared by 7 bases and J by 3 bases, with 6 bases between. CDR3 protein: CASTAYTGELFF. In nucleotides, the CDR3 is TGTGCCAGCACAGCGTACACCGGGGAGCTGTTTTTT.

CDR3 amino acids: CASRRGSYEQYF. In nucleotides, the CDR3 is TGTGCCAGCAGGAGAGGGTCCTACGAGCAGTACTTC. This chain links TRBV11-2 with TRBJ2-7; possibly TRBD2 for D (5 bases). This CDR3 is 12 amino acids long. Germline V gives CDR1 SGHAT, CDR2 FQNNGV. Trimming shortened V by 6 bases and J by 1 base, and 7 bases separated the two germline ends.

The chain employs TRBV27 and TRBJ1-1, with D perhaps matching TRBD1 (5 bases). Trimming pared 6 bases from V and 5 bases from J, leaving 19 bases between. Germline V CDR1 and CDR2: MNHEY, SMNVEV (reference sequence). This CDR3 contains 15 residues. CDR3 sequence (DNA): TGTGCCAGCAGCTTCGACGGGGGAGTGCGTACTGAAGCTTTCTTT. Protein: CASSFDGGVRTEAFF.

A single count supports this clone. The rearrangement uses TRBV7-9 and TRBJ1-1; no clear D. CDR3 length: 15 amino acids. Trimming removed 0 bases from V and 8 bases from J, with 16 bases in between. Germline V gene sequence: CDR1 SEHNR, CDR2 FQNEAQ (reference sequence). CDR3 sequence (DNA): TGTGCCAGCAGCTTAGCGGAGGCGGGCAGCGAGGAAGCTTTCTTT. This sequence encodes CASSLAEAGSEEAFF.

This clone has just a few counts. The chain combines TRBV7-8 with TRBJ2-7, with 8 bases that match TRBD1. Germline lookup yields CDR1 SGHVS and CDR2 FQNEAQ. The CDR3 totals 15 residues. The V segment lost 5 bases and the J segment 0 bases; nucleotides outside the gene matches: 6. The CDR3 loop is CASSATGVSSYEQYF. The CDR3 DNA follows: TGTGCCAGCAGCGCGACAGGGGTTAGCTCCTACGAGCAGTACTTC.

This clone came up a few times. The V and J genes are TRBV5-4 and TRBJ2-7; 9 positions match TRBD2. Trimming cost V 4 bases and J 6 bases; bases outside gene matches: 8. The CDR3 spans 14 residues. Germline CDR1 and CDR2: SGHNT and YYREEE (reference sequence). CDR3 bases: TGTGCCAGCAGCCGGGGACTAGCCGGGTCCGAGCAGTACTTC. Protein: CASSRGLAGSEQYF.

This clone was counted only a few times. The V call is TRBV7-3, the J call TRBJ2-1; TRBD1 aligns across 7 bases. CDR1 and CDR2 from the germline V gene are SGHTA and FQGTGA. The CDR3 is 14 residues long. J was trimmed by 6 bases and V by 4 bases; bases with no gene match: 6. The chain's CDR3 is CASSYGTEGNEQFF. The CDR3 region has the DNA TGTGCCAGCAGCTATGGGACAGAGGGCAATGAGCAGTTCTTC.

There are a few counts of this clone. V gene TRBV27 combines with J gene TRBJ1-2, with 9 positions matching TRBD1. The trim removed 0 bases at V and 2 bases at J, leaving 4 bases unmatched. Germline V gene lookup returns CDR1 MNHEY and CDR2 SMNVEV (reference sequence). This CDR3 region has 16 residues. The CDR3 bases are TGTGCCAGCAGTTTATCGGGACAGGGATTGAACTATGGCTACACCTTC. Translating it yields CASSLSGQGLNYGYTF.

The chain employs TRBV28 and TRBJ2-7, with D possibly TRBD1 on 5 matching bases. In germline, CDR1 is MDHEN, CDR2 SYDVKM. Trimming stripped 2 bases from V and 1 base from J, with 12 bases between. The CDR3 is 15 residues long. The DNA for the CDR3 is TGTGCCAGCAGTTTAGGGGCGGCCGGTTCCTACGAGCAGTACTTC. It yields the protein CASSLGAAGSYEQYF.

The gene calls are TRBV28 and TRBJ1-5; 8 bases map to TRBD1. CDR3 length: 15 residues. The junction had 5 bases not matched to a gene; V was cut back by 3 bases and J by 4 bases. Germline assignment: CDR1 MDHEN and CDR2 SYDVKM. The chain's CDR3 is CASSFPGGGNQPQHF. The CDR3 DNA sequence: TGTGCCAGCAGTTTCCCAGGGGGCGGGAATCAGCCCCAGCATTTT. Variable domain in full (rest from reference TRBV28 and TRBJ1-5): DVKVTQSSRYLVKRTGEKVFLECVQDMDHENMFWYRQDPGLGLRLIYFSYDVKMKEKGDIPEGYSVSREKKERFSLILESASTNQTSMYLCASSFPGGGNQPQHFGDGTRLSIL.

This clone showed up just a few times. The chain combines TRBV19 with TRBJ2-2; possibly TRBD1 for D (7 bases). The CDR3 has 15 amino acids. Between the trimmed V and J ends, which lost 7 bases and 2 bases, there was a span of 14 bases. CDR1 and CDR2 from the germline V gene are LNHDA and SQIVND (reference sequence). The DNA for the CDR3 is TGTGCCAGTATCCGGGGGACAGTCAACACCGGGGAGCTGTTTTTT. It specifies CASIRGTVNTGELFF.

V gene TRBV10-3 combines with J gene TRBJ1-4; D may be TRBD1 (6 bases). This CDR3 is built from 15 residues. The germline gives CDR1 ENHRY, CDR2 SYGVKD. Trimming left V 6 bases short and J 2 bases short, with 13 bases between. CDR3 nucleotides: TGTGCCATCAGCAGGGGACCAGACACTAATGAAAAACTGTTTTTT. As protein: CAISRGPDTNEKLFF.